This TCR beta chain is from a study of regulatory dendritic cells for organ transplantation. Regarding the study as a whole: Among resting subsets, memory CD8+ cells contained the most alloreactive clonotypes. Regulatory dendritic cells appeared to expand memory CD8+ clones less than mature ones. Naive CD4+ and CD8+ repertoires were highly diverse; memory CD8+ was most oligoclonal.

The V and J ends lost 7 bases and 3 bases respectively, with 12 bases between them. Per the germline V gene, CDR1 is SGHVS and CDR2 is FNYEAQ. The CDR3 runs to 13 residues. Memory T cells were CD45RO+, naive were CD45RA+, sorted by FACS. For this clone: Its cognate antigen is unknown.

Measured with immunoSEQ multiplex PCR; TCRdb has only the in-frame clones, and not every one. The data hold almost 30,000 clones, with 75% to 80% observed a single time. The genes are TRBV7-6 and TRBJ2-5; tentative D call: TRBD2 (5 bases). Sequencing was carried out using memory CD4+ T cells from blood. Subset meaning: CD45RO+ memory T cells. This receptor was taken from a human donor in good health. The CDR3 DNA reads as TGTGCCAGCAACCCCTGGGGAGAAGAGACCCAGTACTTC. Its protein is CASNPWGEETQYF.